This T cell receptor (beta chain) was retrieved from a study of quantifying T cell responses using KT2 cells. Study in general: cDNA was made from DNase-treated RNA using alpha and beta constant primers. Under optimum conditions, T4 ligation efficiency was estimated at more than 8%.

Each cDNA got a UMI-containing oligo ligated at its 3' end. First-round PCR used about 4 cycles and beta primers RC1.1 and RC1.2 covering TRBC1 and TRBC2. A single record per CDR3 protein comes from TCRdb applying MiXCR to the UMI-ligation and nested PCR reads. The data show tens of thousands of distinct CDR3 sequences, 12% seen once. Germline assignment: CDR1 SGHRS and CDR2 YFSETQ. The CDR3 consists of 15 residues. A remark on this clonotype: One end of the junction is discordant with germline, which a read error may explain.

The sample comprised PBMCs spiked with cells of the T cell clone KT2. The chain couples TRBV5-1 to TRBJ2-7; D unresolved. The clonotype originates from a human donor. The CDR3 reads CASSPELDFVHEQNF. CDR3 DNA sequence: TGCGCCAGCAGCCCGGAGTTAGATTTTGTCCACGAGCAGAACTTC.